This T cell receptor (beta chain) came from a study of cytomegalovirus exposure and HLA in healthy donors. Study-level results: Previously analyzed data showed that most TCR beta V segments were productive at a frequency of about 87% or about 30%. Versus the approximately 700-donor mean, an Asian-associated ancestry cluster reportedly showed fewer N-insertions in a later analysis.

The CDR3 covers 17 residues. J lost 5 bases, V lost 5 bases, and 15 bases had no gene match. Per germline, CDR1 MNHEY and CDR2 SMNVEV (reference sequence). This clone was observed once. Its matching antigen is unknown. 60 Vbeta and 13 Jbeta primers were used in PCR. Original analysis: In a later analysis, of tens of millions of unique beta chains, roughly 10 million appeared in at least two donors. The assay was immunoSEQ multiplex PCR, and TCRdb's table has in-frame clones only and misses some. The V and J calls and clone size were taken over from that table, and D and trimming were inferred from the DNA. The sample holds 150,000 to 200,000 clones, 81% seen once.

This chain links TRBV27 with TRBJ2-7; 10 nucleotides line up with TRBD2. The sequence derives from a man aged 18-30 years in good health and CMV-seronegative. The sample was PBMCs. The CDR3 DNA reads TGTGCCAGCAGTCCTAGTCTAGCGGGAGTTTATTCCCACGAGCAGTACTTC. This codes for CASSPSLAGVYSHEQYF.